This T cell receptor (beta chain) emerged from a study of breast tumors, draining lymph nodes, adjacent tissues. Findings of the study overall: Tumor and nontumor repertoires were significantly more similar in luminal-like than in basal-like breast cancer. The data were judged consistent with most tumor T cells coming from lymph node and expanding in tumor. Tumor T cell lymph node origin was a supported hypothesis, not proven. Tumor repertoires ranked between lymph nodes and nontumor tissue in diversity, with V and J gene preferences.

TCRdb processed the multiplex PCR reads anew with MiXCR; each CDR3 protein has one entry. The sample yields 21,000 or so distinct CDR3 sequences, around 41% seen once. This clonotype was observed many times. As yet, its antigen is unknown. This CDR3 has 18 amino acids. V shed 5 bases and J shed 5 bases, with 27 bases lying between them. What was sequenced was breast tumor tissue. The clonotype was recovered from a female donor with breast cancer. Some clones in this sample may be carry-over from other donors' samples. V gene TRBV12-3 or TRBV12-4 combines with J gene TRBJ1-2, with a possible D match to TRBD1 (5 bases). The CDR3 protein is CASSLKGRPATSGYGYTF. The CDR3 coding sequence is TGTGCCAGCAGTCTAAAGGGACGCCCAGCGACATCGGGGTATGGCTACACCTTC.